This TCR beta chain was identified in a study of cytomegalovirus exposure and HLA in healthy donors. Researchers ran the PCR with 60 Vbeta and 13 Jbeta primers. The data were produced by immunoSEQ multiplex PCR, yet TCRdb's version contains in-frame clones alone and is incomplete. This table holds more than 200,000 clones, 70% to 85% found once. CDR1 is SNHLY and CDR2 is FYNNEI in the germline V gene. With 9 bases clipped from V and 4 bases from J, the junction kept 7 bases outside the gene matches. This CDR3 spans 13 amino acids. The sequenced material came from PBMCs. The receptor's source is a girl aged 2 to 9 in good health and CMV-seronegative. The V call is TRBV2, the J call TRBJ1-2, with 8 nucleotides matching TRBD1. The CDR3 sequence is CASSQGQAYGYTF. The CDR3 DNA is TGTGCCAGTTCTCAGGGACAGGCCTATGGCTACACCTTC.